This entry concerns a single T cell receptor beta chain. The data originate from a study of prognosis after radiotherapy for stage I lung cancer. Genomic DNA was the source, and TCR beta CDR3 was amplified from it by two-round multiplex PCR. Initially, in first-round PCR, primers specific to each TRBV and TRBJ gene were used. From the multiplex PCR reads, TCRdb called clonotypes with MiXCR, one entry per CDR3 protein. The table records around 25,000 distinct CDR3 sequences, about 36% of them present only once. The TCR comes from a donor over 45 with non-small cell lung cancer. The input for sequencing was PBMCs, taken before or after stereotactic body radiation therapy (not recorded which).

CDR3 region: CSASPGAVQYF. Written as DNA, the CDR3 is TGCAGTGCTAGTCCCGGAGCGGTTCAGTACTTC. This chain links TRBV20-1 with TRBJ2-4; D perhaps matches TRBD2 (5 bases). The V end was cut by 3 bases, the J end by 11 bases, with 11 bases between. The CDR3 has 11 residues. Germline lookup yields CDR1 DFQATT and CDR2 SNEGSKA (reference sequence).